Following are 27 T cell receptor beta chains from one sample sequenced in a study of blood T cell repertoires in COVID-19 (dated by TCRdb to about 2020). Libraries were built with the immunoSEQ multiplex PCR assay. TCRdb's version of the immuneACCESS table is confined to in-frame rearrangements and falls short of the full clone set. An unresolved V gene accounts for under half of the shortfall where checked; the remainder is of unknown origin. The sample yields around 15,000 clones; 76% were counted once. The ten biggest clones cover about 32% of the sample. The sequenced sample was peripheral blood. These TCRs come from a man between 70 and 80 years old with active or convalescent COVID-19.

The chain uses TRBV11-2 and TRBJ1-5, with 7 bases identical to TRBD1. CDR3 size: 15 residues. J gave up 7 bases and V 5 bases, and 11 bases lay outside the gene matches. CDR1 and CDR2 from the germline V gene are SGHAT and FQNNGV. The CDR3 protein is CASSPETGFGQPQHF. In nucleotides, the CDR3 is TGTGCCAGCAGCCCGGAGACAGGGTTTGGACAGCCCCAGCATTTT.

The rearrangement links TRBV5-1 to TRBJ1-2, with 7 bases aligning to TRBD1. This CDR3 contains 17 residues. After removal of 4 bases from V and 0 bases from J, the junction contained 12 bases not matched to a gene. Germline CDR1 SGHRS, CDR2 YFSETQ. This CDR3 is CASSPGPGQTSNYGYTF. The DNA for the CDR3 is TGCGCCAGCAGCCCGGGTCCGGGACAGACTTCTAACTATGGCTACACCTTC.

This clone has a handful of counts. The CDR3, as DNA: TGTGCCACCAGCGTTAGGGGGACCTACAATGAGCAGTTCTTC. Protein product: CATSVRGTYNEQFF. The chain joins TRBV15 to TRBJ2-1; the D gene is possibly TRBD1 (6 bases). The germline CDR1 and CDR2 sequences are LNHNV and YYDKDF (reference sequence). Trimming stripped 5 bases from V and 2 bases from J, with 10 bases between. This CDR3 region has 14 residues.

V gene TRBV6-6 combines with J gene TRBJ1-5; D might be TRBD1 (5 bases). Germline V gives CDR1 MNHNY, CDR2 SVGAGI (reference sequence). The CDR3 is made up of 16 amino acids. V lost 4 bases, J lost 3 bases, and 16 bases lay in between. The CDR3 sequence is CASSSPRRGANQPQHF. In nucleotides, the CDR3 is TGTGCCAGCAGTTCCCCCAGGAGGGGTGCCAATCAGCCCCAGCATTTT.

Comments on this clone: The sample carries other DNA sequences with the same CDR3. This chain links TRBV6-6 with TRBJ1-1; a possible D gene is TRBD1 (6 bases). This CDR3 spans 16 amino acids. The germline V and J ends were trimmed by 0 bases and 1 base, with 12 bases remaining between them. Germline V gene sequence: CDR1 MNHNY, CDR2 SVGAGI (reference sequence). The CDR3 here is CASSYSKGGGNTEAFF. The CDR3 bases are TGTGCCAGCAGTTACTCGAAAGGGGGTGGGAACACTGAAGCTTTCTTT.

The genes are TRBV7-3 and TRBJ2-4; perhaps TRBD2 as D (5 bases). V was cut by 2 bases and J by 9 bases, with 11 bases left in between. The germline V gene encodes CDR1 SGHTA and CDR2 FQGTGA. This CDR3 region has 13 residues. Here the CDR3 reads CASSLEREGIQYF. CDR3 sequence (DNA): TGTGCCAGCAGCTTAGAGAGGGAAGGCATTCAGTACTTC.

This CDR3 reads CASSFYDEQYF. The CDR3 DNA is TGTGCCAGCAGTTTTTATGACGAGCAGTACTTC. The V and J genes are TRBV6-5 and TRBJ2-7; no reliable D call. V was cut by 4 bases and J by 5 bases, with 6 bases left in between. The CDR3 covers 11 residues. The V gene's germline CDR1 is MNHEY and CDR2 SVGAGI.

This chain links TRBV14 with TRBJ1-3; a possible D gene is TRBD1 (5 bases). The CDR3 covers 15 residues. Germline CDR1 SGHDN, CDR2 FVKESK. V was clipped by 5 bases and J by 7 bases, with 18 bases between them. The CDR3 is CASSTQTARLNTIYF. As DNA, the CDR3 is TGTGCCAGCAGCACCCAGACAGCCCGCCTTAACACCATATATTTT. Full variable domain (outside the CDR3, taken from reference TRBV14 and TRBJ1-3): EAGVTQFPSHSVIEKGQTVTLRCDPISGHDNLYWYRRVMGKEIKFLLHFVKESKQDESGMPNNRFLAERTGGTYSTLKVQPAELEDSGVYFCASSTQTARLNTIYFGEGSWLTVV.

V usage is TRBV14 and J usage is TRBJ2-5; maybe TRBD2 (6 bases). The V end lost 4 bases, the J end lost 2 bases, and 17 bases lay between the germline ends. The length of the CDR3 is 16 residues. Germline V gene data show CDR1 as SGHDN and CDR2 as FVKESK. The CDR3 bases are TGTGCCAGCAGCCGCTCTGGGGGGAGCACTCAAGAGACCCAGTACTTC. It translates to CASSRSGGSTQETQYF.

The rearrangement uses TRBV7-8 and TRBJ1-1, with TRBD1 matching over 7 bases. The germline V gene encodes CDR1 SGHVS and CDR2 FQNEAQ. V lost 3 bases and J lost 5; bases outside the gene matches: 6. The CDR3 covers 14 residues. The CDR3 DNA reads TGTGCCAGCAGCTTCCGGACAGGCTGGACTGAAGCTTTCTTT. This sequence encodes CASSFRTGWTEAFF.

There are a few counts of this clone. This rearrangement joins TRBV9 to TRBJ1-1; D is possibly TRBD1 (6 bases). Germline V CDR1 and CDR2: SGDLS, YYNGEE. Trimming shortened V by 0 bases and J by 0 bases, and 12 bases separated the two germline ends. This CDR3 region has 16 residues. The CDR3 nucleotides are TGTGCCAGCAGCGTAGAGGCAGGGACACTGAACACTGAAGCTTTCTTT. It specifies CASSVEAGTLNTEAFF.

The rearrangement joins TRBV9 to TRBJ2-1, with TRBD1 matching over 9 bases. Losses at the gene ends were 3 bases for V and 7 bases for J; bases not matched to a gene: 8. Germline values: CDR1 SGDLS, CDR2 YYNGEE. CDR3 length: 15 residues. CDR3 in DNA: TGTGCCAGCAGCGAAGGGACAGGGAGGTCAAATGAGCAGTTCTTC. Translation: CASSEGTGRSNEQFF.

The V call is TRBV7-2, the J call TRBJ2-3; TRBD1 aligns across 8 bases. V lost 3 bases and J lost 6; bases outside the gene matches: 2. Per the germline V gene, CDR1 is SGHTA and CDR2 is FQGNSA. The CDR3 contains 13 residues. DNA of the CDR3: TGTGCCAGCAGCTTGCAGGGGGCCGATACGCAGTATTTT. This encodes CASSLQGADTQYF.

This clone showed up just a few times. The rearrangement links TRBV29-1 to TRBJ2-7; 11 bases fit TRBD1. Trimming took 6 bases from V and 5 from J; bases not matched to a gene: 6. The CDR3 has 13 amino acids. Germline V gives CDR1 SQVTM, CDR2 ANQGSEA. The CDR3 DNA follows: TGCAGCGTGGGGGGACAGGGGGTCCACGAGCAGTACTTC. As protein: CSVGGQGVHEQYF.

The J gene is TRBJ1-2, the V gene TRBV5-1; TRBD1 might be the D (5 bases). The length of the CDR3 is 14 residues. The V and J ends lost 4 bases and 2 bases respectively, with 12 bases between them. CDR1 is SGHRS and CDR2 is YFSETQ in the germline V gene. DNA of the CDR3: TGCGCCAGCAGCGGCGGTGGGGGGAACTATGGCTACACCTTC. This sequence encodes CASSGGGGNYGYTF.

CDR3 protein: CASSQLYPSINEQFF. The CDR3 nucleotides are TGTGCCAGCAGCCAACTATACCCCTCGATCAATGAGCAGTTCTTC. This chain joins TRBV4-2 and TRBJ2-1; D is unclear. V lost 2 bases to trimming and J lost 6 bases, with 14 bases between them. Per germline, CDR1 LGHNA and CDR2 YNFKEQ. The CDR3 is made up of 15 amino acids.

V usage is TRBV5-4 and J usage is TRBJ2-5; the match to TRBD2 covers 7 bases. The CDR3 is 14 residues long. Losses at the gene ends were 2 bases for V and 4 bases for J; bases not matched to a gene: 5. Germline V lookup: CDR1 SGHNT, CDR2 YYREEE (reference sequence). This chain's CDR3 is CASSLNGRPETQYF. CDR3 DNA: TGTGCCAGCAGCTTAAACGGGAGGCCAGAGACCCAGTACTTC.

The chain links TRBV5-1 to TRBJ2-7; 9 positions agree with TRBD1. The germline CDR1 and CDR2 sequences are SGHRS and YFSETQ. The CDR3 totals 15 residues. The V and J ends lost 4 bases and 0 bases, in that order; junction bases with no gene match: 5. DNA of the CDR3: TGCGCCAGCAGCCTCCTGACAGGGGGCTCCTACGAGCAGTACTTC. It is translated as CASSLLTGGSYEQYF.

CDR3 residues: CASIGTSSYEQYF. The DNA for the CDR3 is TGTGCCAGCATCGGGACTAGCTCCTACGAGCAGTACTTC. The rearrangement joins TRBV6-5 to TRBJ2-7, with 8 positions matching TRBD2. CDR1 is MNHEY and CDR2 is SVGAGI in the germline V gene. The CDR3 has 13 amino acids. V shed 7 bases, J shed 0 bases, and the junction held 2 bases outside the gene matches.

The chain links TRBV5-1 to TRBJ2-7; 7 nucleotides line up with TRBD2. Germline V CDR1 and CDR2: SGHRS, YFSETQ. The CDR3 is made up of 15 amino acids. Losses at the gene ends were 1 base for V and 3 bases for J; bases not matched to a gene: 7. The DNA of the CDR3 is TGCGCCAGCAGCTTGTTACCTGGGGGGGTCTACGAGCAGTACTTC. Translation gives CASSLLPGGVYEQYF.

The CDR3 protein is CASSLGRRGDTQYF. The CDR3 DNA reads TGCGCCAGCAGCTTGGGGAGACGCGGAGATACGCAGTATTTT. The chain combines TRBV5-1 with TRBJ2-3; D ambiguous. Trimming left V 0 bases short and J 5 bases short, with 10 bases between. Germline V gene lookup returns CDR1 SGHRS and CDR2 YFSETQ. CDR3 length: 14 amino acids.

This rearrangement joins TRBV5-6 to TRBJ1-1; D gene uncertain. The CDR3 extends over 12 amino acids. In germline, CDR1 is SGHDT, CDR2 YYEEEE. Between the trimmed V and J ends, which lost 4 bases and 3 bases, there was a span of 7 bases. CDR3 sequence (DNA): TGTGCCAGCAGCCCGGGGTACACTGAAGCTTTCTTT. Amino acids: CASSPGYTEAFF.

The rearrangement uses TRBV2 and TRBJ2-1, with 9 bases fitting TRBD2. In germline, CDR1 is SNHLY, CDR2 FYNNEI. V shed 3 bases, J shed 6 bases, and the junction held 6 bases outside the gene matches. The CDR3 contains 15 residues. CDR3 sequence: CASSDGGRAGNEQFF. The CDR3 nucleotides are TGTGCCAGCAGTGATGGCGGGAGGGCCGGCAATGAGCAGTTCTTC.

V and J are TRBV7-2 and TRBJ2-1, with TRBD1 identical over 11 bases. The CDR3 extends over 14 amino acids. Germline V gene lookup returns CDR1 SGHTA and CDR2 FQGNSA. The V and J ends lost 5 bases and 7 bases, in that order; junction bases with no gene match: 4. For the CDR3, the DNA is TGTGCCAGCAGCCCGGACAGGGGGCAGAATGAGCAGTTCTTC. Protein product: CASSPDRGQNEQFF.

This clone appeared once. This chain connects TRBV19 to TRBJ1-4, with TRBD1 as a possible D gene (5 bases). Trimming took off 5 bases at V and 5 bases at J, with 15 bases between the two ends. CDR3 length: 15 residues. Germline-derived CDR1 and CDR2 are LNHDA and SQIVND (reference sequence). The CDR3 region is CASSDLGHRNEKLFF. CDR3 nucleotide sequence: TGTGCCAGTAGTGATCTAGGACACCGGAATGAAAAACTGTTTTTT.

This chain joins TRBV7-2 and TRBJ2-1; 8 nucleotides align to TRBD2. Germline values: CDR1 SGHTA, CDR2 FQGNSA. Trimming removed 5 bases from V and 1 base from J; junction bases left unmatched: 7. The CDR3 runs to 16 residues. CDR3: CASSTGGAGSYNEQFF. The CDR3 DNA reads TGTGCCAGCAGCACGGGGGGGGCCGGGTCCTACAATGAGCAGTTCTTC.

The genes are TRBV3-1 (or the pseudogene TRBV3-2) and TRBJ2-1; a weak D match, TRBD2 (7 bases). Trimming shortened V by 1 base and J by 5 bases, and 18 bases separated the two germline ends. The germline gives CDR1 LGHDT, CDR2 YNNKEL (reference sequence). CDR3 length equals 17 residues. In nucleotides, the CDR3 is TGTGCCAGCAGCCAAGGGGGGGGCCTTCCCCCTAACAATGAGCAGTTCTTC. Protein sequence: CASSQGGGLPPNNEQFF.